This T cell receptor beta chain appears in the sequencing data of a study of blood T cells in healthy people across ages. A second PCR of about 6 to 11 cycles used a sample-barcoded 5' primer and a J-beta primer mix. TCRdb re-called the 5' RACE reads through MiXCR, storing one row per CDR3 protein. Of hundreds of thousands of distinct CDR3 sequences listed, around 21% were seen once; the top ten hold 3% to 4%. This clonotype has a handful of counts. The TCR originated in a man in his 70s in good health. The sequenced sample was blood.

CDR3 residues: CASSPRGQGKETQYF. For the CDR3, the DNA is TGTGCCAGCAGCCCGAGGGGACAGGGAAAGGAGACCCAGTACTTC. V is TRBV7-2 and J is TRBJ2-5, with 9 bases that match TRBD1. V shed 5 bases and J 5 bases; nucleotides not matched to a gene: 9. The CDR3 loop spans 15 amino acids. CDR1 and CDR2 from the germline V gene are SGHTA and FQGNSA.